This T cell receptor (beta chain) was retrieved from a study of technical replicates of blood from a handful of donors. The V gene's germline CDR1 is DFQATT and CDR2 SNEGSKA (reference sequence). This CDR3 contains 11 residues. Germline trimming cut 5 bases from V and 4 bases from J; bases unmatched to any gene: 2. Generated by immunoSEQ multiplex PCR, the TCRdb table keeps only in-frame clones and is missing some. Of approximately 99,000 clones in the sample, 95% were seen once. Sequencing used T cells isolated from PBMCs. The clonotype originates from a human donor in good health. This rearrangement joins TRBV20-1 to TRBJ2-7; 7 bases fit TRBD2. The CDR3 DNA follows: TGCAGTGCTCGGACTAGTTACGAGCAGTACTTC. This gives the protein CSARTSYEQYF.